A selection of T cell receptor beta chains follows, all from one sample in a study of blood T cell repertoires in COVID-19. The protocol was immunoSEQ multiplex PCR, while the TCRdb copy is restricted to in-frame clones and leaves out a portion. The repertoire includes 290,000 or so clones, around 90% of them detected once, and around 4.4% sits in the top ten. The sample taken for sequencing was PBMCs or T cells enriched from blood (not recorded which). Receptors were obtained from a woman between 18 and 29 years old with acute COVID-19. Each CDR3 is given with its conserved first and last residue. The order of the fields is D gene, J gene, clone size, V gene, CDR3 DNA, CDR3 protein. The D gene is left open where the match is weak. Size values are once, few and many counts, or a class for expanded clones, and some rows have none.

- | TRBJ1-1 | - | TRBV18 | TGTGCCAGCTCATCAATGAACACTGAAGCTTTCTTT | CASSSMNTEAFF
TRBD2 | TRBJ2-3 | - | TRBV28 | TGTGCCAGCAGTTTGGGGACTAGCGCTTACACAGATACGCAGTATTTT | CASSLGTSAYTDTQYF
- | TRBJ1-1 | many | TRBV6-2/TRBV6-3 | TGTGCCAGCAGTTACTCTTTGGACAGTCCTGAAGCTTTCTTT | CASSYSLDSPEAFF
- | TRBJ2-7 | - | TRBV7-6 | TGTGCCAGCAGCTACGGACAGTCCTACGAGCAGTACTTC | CASSYGQSYEQYF
TRBD1 | TRBJ1-5 | - | TRBV11-3 | TGTGCCAGGCCGGACAGGGACCCCAGACAGCCCCAGCATTTT | CARPDRDPRQPQHF
TRBD1 | TRBJ2-7 | - | TRBV9 | TGTGCCAGCAGCCCCAGGGACAGCAACTCCTACGAGCAGTACTTC | CASSPRDSNSYEQYF
- | TRBJ1-6 | - | TRBV6-5 | TGTGCCAGCAAAACTTCCGGAGGGGCTTCACCCCTCCACTTT | CASKTSGGASPLHF
TRBD2 | TRBJ2-1 | - | TRBV7-8 | TGTGCCAGCAGGGCTGGGACTAGCGGCAGTGAGCAGTTCTTC | CASRAGTSGSEQFF
- | TRBJ1-2 | - | TRBV30 | TGTGCCTGGAGTCCCAACAGGGCCAGTGGCTACACCTTC | CAWSPNRASGYTF
- | TRBJ2-7 | - | TRBV12-3/TRBV12-4 | TGTGCCAGCAGTAACGGAGCCTACGAGCAGTACTTC | CASSNGAYEQYF
- | TRBJ2-2 | - | TRBV7-9 | TGTGCCAGCAGCTTAGTGAGCCTTGCGAACACCGGGGAGCTGTTTTTT | CASSLVSLANTGELFF
- | TRBJ2-2 | once | TRBV25-1 | TGTGCCAGCAGTGTAAACACGAACACCGGGGAGCTGTTTTTT | CASSVNTNTGELFF
TRBD1 | TRBJ2-4 | once | TRBV6-1 | TGTGCCAGCAGTGGGGCCGGGACAGGAATAGCCAAAAACATTCAGTACTTC | CASSGAGTGIAKNIQYF
- | TRBJ1-5 | - | TRBV19 | TGTGCCAGTAGATTCGAGAATAATCAGCCCCAGCATTTT | CASRFENNQPQHF
- | TRBJ2-2 | - | TRBV11-2 | TGTGCCAGCAGCTTAGAGGTCAGGTCCACCGGGGAGCTGTTTTTT | CASSLEVRSTGELFF
TRBD2 | TRBJ2-1 | - | TRBV3-1/TRBV3-2 | TGTGCCAGCAGCCAAGATCAGACTAGCGGGAGTTACAATGAGCAGTTCTTC | CASSQDQTSGSYNEQFF
- | TRBJ1-2 | - | TRBV7-6 | TGTGCCAGCAGCCCGATTGACAGCTCCTATGGCTACACCTTC | CASSPIDSSYGYTF
TRBD2 | TRBJ2-1 | - | TRBV27 | TGTGCCAGCAGTTATGGACTAGCGGCCTACAATGAGCAGTTCTTC | CASSYGLAAYNEQFF
- | TRBJ1-3 | - | TRBV20-1 | TGCAGTGCTAGTGCGGCCTACAGGGCGTTTGCTGGAAACACCATATATTTT | CSASAAYRAFAGNTIYF
- | TRBJ1-2 | - | TRBV28 | TGTGCCAGCACTCTGGGGGGGCTTGGCTACACCTTC | CASTLGGLGYTF
TRBD1 | TRBJ1-1 | - | TRBV28 | TGTGCCAGCAGCAGGGGGCAGGGGGTAATGAACACTGAAGCTTTCTTT | CASSRGQGVMNTEAFF
- | TRBJ1-4 | - | TRBV7-9 | TGTGCCAGCAGACTCGTAGGTGGAGGAGCTAATGAAAAACTGTTTTTT | CASRLVGGGANEKLFF
- | TRBJ1-1 | - | TRBV28 | TGTGCCAGCAGCCCCCGGCGGAGGAGCATGAACACTGAAGCTTTCTTT | CASSPRRRSMNTEAFF
- | TRBJ2-2 | - | TRBV19 | TGTGCCAGTGGACTGATTGCGAACACCGGGGAGCTGTTTTTT | CASGLIANTGELFF
- | TRBJ2-1 | - | TRBV5-6 | TGTGCCAGCAGCTTGACAGGGTTCTCCTACAATGAGCAGTTCTTC | CASSLTGFSYNEQFF
- | TRBJ1-5 | - | TRBV24-1 | TGTGCCACCAGTGAAGGGAGGGAACAGCCCCAGCATTTT | CATSEGREQPQHF
- | TRBJ1-3 | - | TRBV28 | TGTGCCAGCAGTTTAGGAGGGTCGGACACCATATATTTT | CASSLGGSDTIYF
- | TRBJ2-1 | - | TRBV2 | TGTGCCAGTCTACCTGACAATGAGCAGTTCTTC | CASLPDNEQFF